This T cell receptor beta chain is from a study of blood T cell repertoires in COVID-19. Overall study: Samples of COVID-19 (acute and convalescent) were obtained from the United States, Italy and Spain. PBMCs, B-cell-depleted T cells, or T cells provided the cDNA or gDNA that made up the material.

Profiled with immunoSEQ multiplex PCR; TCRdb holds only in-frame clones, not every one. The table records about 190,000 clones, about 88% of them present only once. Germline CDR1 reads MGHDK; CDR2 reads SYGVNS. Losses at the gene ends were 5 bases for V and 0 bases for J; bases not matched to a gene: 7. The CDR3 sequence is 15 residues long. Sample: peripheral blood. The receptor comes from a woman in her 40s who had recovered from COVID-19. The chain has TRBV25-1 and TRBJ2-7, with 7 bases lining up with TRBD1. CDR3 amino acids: CASSPLTGISYEQYF. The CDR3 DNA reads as TGTGCCAGCAGTCCCCTGACAGGGATCTCCTACGAGCAGTACTTC.